The clone carrying this TCR beta chain was seen a few times. The antigen remains unidentified. Amplified TCR beta CDR3 regions derived from RNA transcripts. First-round RT-PCR targeting the TCR CDR3 was performed with the HTBI primer set. From the multiplex PCR reads, TCRdb called clonotypes with MiXCR, one entry per CDR3 protein. There are roughly 740,000 distinct CDR3 sequences in the sample; 16% occur only once, and around 7.7% lies in the top ten. This sample was taken from a study of T cells in Graves' hyperthyroidism and ophthalmopathy. Study-level findings and limits: A model using 13 V-J features told ophthalmopathy apart from stable hyperthyroidism.

Germline V gene sequence: CDR1 MDHEN, CDR2 SYDVKM. V shed 3 bases and J shed 8 bases, with 8 bases lying between them. The CDR3 contains 12 residues. Sequencing was carried out using blood. The receptor comes from a man aged 18 to 35 with Graves' hyperthyroidism. This sequence joins TRBV28 and TRBJ2-1; D uncertain. The CDR3 DNA reads as TGTGCCAGCAGTTTTTTTCTGGATGAGCAGTTCTTC. Encoded protein: CASSFFLDEQFF.